What follows are 11 T cell receptor beta chains derived from one specimen sequenced in a study of shared T cell receptors in the human thymus. The data were produced by immunoSEQ multiplex PCR, yet TCRdb's version contains in-frame clones alone and is incomplete. The data contain about 710,000 clones, around 87% of them singletons. These same data were also listed under a study on human thymus T cells.

Sequenced sample: thymocytes. Every receptor here comes from a boy in the first two years of life with a congenital heart defect.

This chain uses TRBV29-1 with TRBJ1-1, with a weak D call TRBD1 (5 bases). V gave up 0 bases and J gave up 3 bases, with 11 bases separating them. CDR1 is SQVTM and CDR2 is ANQGSEA in the germline V gene. The CDR3 has 14 amino acids. The CDR3 DNA reads TGCAGCGTTGAAGAGGAGGGGTGGGACACTGAAGCTTTCTTT. This codes for CSVEEEGWDTEAFF.

The count of this clone is one. This rearrangement joins TRBV6-5 to TRBJ2-3; D possibly corresponds to TRBD2 (6 bases). Trimming pared 7 bases from V and 4 bases from J, leaving 9 bases between. Germline assignment: CDR1 MNHEY and CDR2 SVGAGI. The CDR3 totals 12 residues. Written as DNA, the CDR3 is TGTGCCAGCATCGGGGAGGCAGATACGCAGTATTTT. This gives the protein CASIGEADTQYF.

The chain couples TRBV28 to TRBJ2-7, with 8 bases lining up with TRBD1. The V and J ends lost 7 bases and 7 bases, in that order; junction bases with no gene match: 21. Germline CDR1 is MDHEN and CDR2 is SYDVKM. This CDR3 has 17 amino acids. CDR3 nucleotide sequence: TGTGCCAGCACCAAAAACCCCCGGGACAGGAGGATTCGGGAGCAGTACTTC. Amino acid sequence: CASTKNPRDRRIREQYF. The complete variable domain, with remaining parts taken from reference TRBV28 and TRBJ2-7, reads DVKVTQSSRYLVKRTGEKVFLECVQDMDHENMFWYRQDPGLGLRLIYFSYDVKMKEKGDIPEGYSVSREKKERFSLILESASTNQTSMYLCASTKNPRDRRIREQYFGPGTRLTVT.

The J gene is TRBJ2-7, the V gene TRBV28; D gene uncertain. Per germline, CDR1 MDHEN and CDR2 SYDVKM. CDR3 size: 13 residues. V lost 3 bases to trimming and J lost 3 bases, with 9 bases between them. As DNA, the CDR3 is TGTGCCAGCAGTTTCCCCCGGGTCTACGAGCAGTACTTC. Translation gives CASSFPRVYEQYF. Variable domain in full (rest from reference TRBV28 and TRBJ2-7): DVKVTQSSRYLVKRTGEKVFLECVQDMDHENMFWYRQDPGLGLRLIYFSYDVKMKEKGDIPEGYSVSREKKERFSLILESASTNQTSMYLCASSFPRVYEQYFGPGTRLTVT.

V usage is TRBV15 and J usage is TRBJ2-7, with no clear D. V gave up 0 bases and J gave up 0 bases, with 18 bases separating them. Germline CDR1 LNHNV, CDR2 YYDKDF (reference sequence). The CDR3 consists of 18 residues. CDR3 in DNA: TGTGCCACCAGCAGAGATCGGAGAATTCGAGGTTCCTCCTACGAGCAGTACTTC. Protein product: CATSRDRRIRGSSYEQYF.

The rearrangement joins TRBV5-4 to TRBJ2-7; 8 bases agree with TRBD1. Losses at the gene ends were 0 bases for V and 5 bases for J; bases not matched to a gene: 13. The CDR3 is 17 amino acids. The germline V gene has CDR1 SGHNT and CDR2 YYREEE (reference sequence). The CDR3 nucleotides read TGTGCCAGCAGCTTGGGACTCGACAGGGGAAAAGGTGACGAGCAGTACTTC. Residues: CASSLGLDRGKGDEQYF.

The J gene is TRBJ2-4, the V gene TRBV4-3; tentative D call: TRBD1 (7 bases). V was cut by 2 bases and J by 9 bases, with 14 bases left in between. Germline V lookup: CDR1 LGHNA, CDR2 YSLEER. This CDR3 has 14 amino acids. CDR3 loop: CASSQWRGLVIQYF. In DNA, the CDR3 is TGCGCCAGCAGCCAATGGAGGGGGCTGGTCATTCAGTACTTC.

This clone has more than one count but fewer than ten. J is TRBJ1-4 and V is TRBV4-3; unclear D gene. Germline loops: CDR1 LGHNA, CDR2 YSLEER. The CDR3 is 15 amino acids. V was clipped by 0 bases and J by 8 bases, with 13 bases between them. CDR3 sequence (DNA): TGCGCCAGCAGCCAAGATCCTAGGAATAGGGAAAAACTGTTTTTT. This encodes CASSQDPRNREKLFF.

The V call is TRBV11-2, the J call TRBJ1-4; no firm D call. Germline loops: CDR1 SGHAT, CDR2 FQNNGV. V dropped 5 bases and J dropped 2 bases, with 9 bases sitting between them. The CDR3 has 14 residues. CDR3 bases: TGTGCCAGCAGCCGGGATAACACTAATGAAAAACTGTTTTTT. Protein sequence: CASSRDNTNEKLFF.

The chain couples TRBV29-1 to TRBJ1-3; D remains unclear. The CDR3 is 14 amino acids. Trimming pared 5 bases from V and 0 bases from J, leaving 11 bases between. Germline V gene lookup returns CDR1 SQVTM and CDR2 ANQGSEA. The CDR3 sequence: CSVLRAHSGNTIYF. The CDR3 DNA reads TGCAGCGTTTTGAGGGCTCACTCTGGAAACACCATATATTTT.

The chain is built from TRBV5-5 and TRBJ2-7, with D possibly being TRBD1 (5 bases). The V end was cut by 4 bases, the J end by 1 base, with 15 bases between. The CDR3 contains 15 residues. Germline CDR1 is SGHKS and CDR2 is YYEKEE (reference sequence). The CDR3 DNA sequence: TGTGCCAGCAGCAAGGGGTTTGGAAGGTCCTACGAGCAGTACTTC. This sequence encodes CASSKGFGRSYEQYF.